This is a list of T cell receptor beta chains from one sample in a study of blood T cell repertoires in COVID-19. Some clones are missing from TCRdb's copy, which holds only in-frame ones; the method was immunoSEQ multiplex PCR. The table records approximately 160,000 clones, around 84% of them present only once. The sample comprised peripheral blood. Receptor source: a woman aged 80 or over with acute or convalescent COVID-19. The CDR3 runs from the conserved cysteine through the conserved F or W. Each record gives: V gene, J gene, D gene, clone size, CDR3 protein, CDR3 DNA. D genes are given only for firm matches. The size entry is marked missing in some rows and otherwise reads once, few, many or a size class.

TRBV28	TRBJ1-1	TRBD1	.	CASSVGTEKAFF	TGTGCCAGCAGTGTGGGGACAGAAAAAGCTTTCTTT
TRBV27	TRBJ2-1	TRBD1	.	CANSFCLTLDRQRYNEQFF	TGTGCCAACTCGTTTTGCCTGACCCTGGACAGGCAAAGGTACAATGAGCAGTTCTTC
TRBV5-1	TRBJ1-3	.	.	CASSGTQARGDTIYF	TGCGCCAGCAGCGGAACTCAAGCTCGGGGAGACACCATATATTTT
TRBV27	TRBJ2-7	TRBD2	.	CASSGIAGARSQYF	TGTGCCAGCAGCGGAATAGCGGGAGCCAGATCGCAGTACTTC
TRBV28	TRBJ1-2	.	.	CASSLTGGASTNYGYTF	TGTGCCAGCAGTTTGACGGGAGGGGCCTCCACTAACTATGGCTACACCTTC
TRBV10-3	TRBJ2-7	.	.	CAIKGGPSYEQYF	TGTGCCATCAAGGGGGGGCCCTCCTACGAGCAGTACTTC
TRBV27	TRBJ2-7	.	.	CANPPVRAYEQYF	TGTGCCAACCCCCCCGTACGGGCCTACGAGCAGTACTTC
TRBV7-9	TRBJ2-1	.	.	CASSLSATGDYNEQFF	TGTGCCAGCAGCTTGTCTGCGACGGGAGACTACAATGAGCAGTTCTTC
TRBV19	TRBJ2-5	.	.	CASNSAGQETQYF	TGTGCCAGTAATAGTGCGGGGCAAGAGACCCAGTACTTC
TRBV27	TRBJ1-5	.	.	CASSTGGLPQHF	TGTGCCAGCAGTACGGGGGGCCTGCCCCAGCATTTT
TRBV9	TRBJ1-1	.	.	CASSVALAMNTEAFF	TGTGCCAGCAGCGTAGCTCTGGCAATGAACACTGAAGCTTTCTTT
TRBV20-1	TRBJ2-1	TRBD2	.	CSASTGTNNYNEQFF	TGCAGTGCTAGTACCGGGACTAATAACTACAATGAGCAGTTCTTC
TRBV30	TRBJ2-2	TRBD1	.	CAWSLGTGGRRELFF	TGTGCCTGGAGTCTGGGGACAGGGGGCCGCCGGGAGCTGTTTTTT
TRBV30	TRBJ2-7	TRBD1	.	CAWSSGTGIPYEQYF	TGTGCCTGGAGTTCCGGGACAGGGATTCCCTACGAGCAGTACTTC
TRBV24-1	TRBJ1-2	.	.	CATTGGEGIINYGYTF	TGTGCCACCACGGGCGGGGAGGGAATAATTAACTATGGCTACACCTTC
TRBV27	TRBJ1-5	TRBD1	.	CASSFDRDQPQHF	TGTGCCAGCAGTTTCGACAGGGACCAGCCCCAGCATTTT
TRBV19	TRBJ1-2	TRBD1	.	CASSSNRGSGYTF	TGTGCCAGTAGTAGTAACAGGGGTAGCGGCTACACCTTC
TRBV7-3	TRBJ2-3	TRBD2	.	CASSKAGGSTDTQYF	TGTGCCAGCAGTAAAGCGGGGGGGAGCACAGATACGCAGTATTTT
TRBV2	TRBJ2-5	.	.	CASSFTEKTQYF	TGTGCCAGCAGTTTTACTGAAAAGACCCAGTACTTC
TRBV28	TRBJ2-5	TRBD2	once	CASSFSGGRGPETQYF	TGTGCCAGCAGTTTTTCCGGCGGGAGGGGGCCGGAGACCCAGTACTTC
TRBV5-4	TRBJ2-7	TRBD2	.	CASSLNLAGGWYEQYF	TGTGCCAGCAGCTTGAATCTAGCGGGGGGGTGGTACGAGCAGTACTTC
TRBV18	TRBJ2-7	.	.	CASSPQDEQYF	TGTGCCAGCTCACCTCAGGACGAGCAGTACTTC
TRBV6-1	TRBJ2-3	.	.	CASSEVPPPGDTQYF	TGTGCCAGCAGTGAAGTTCCCCCGCCGGGGGATACGCAGTATTTT
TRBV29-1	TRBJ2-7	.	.	CSVEDPGLNYEQYF	TGCAGCGTTGAAGATCCGGGACTGAACTACGAGCAGTACTTC
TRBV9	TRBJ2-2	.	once	CASSVVRGYNTGELFF	TGTGCCAGCAGCGTAGTAAGAGGGTATAACACCGGGGAGCTGTTTTTT
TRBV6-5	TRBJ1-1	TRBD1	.	CASSYGTGAMNTEAFF	TGTGCCAGCAGTTACGGGACAGGAGCTATGAACACTGAAGCTTTCTTT
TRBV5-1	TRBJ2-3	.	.	CASRTASRTDTQYF	TGCGCCAGCCGGACAGCGTCACGCACAGATACGCAGTATTTT
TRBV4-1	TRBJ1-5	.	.	CASSPRGGADQPQHF	TGCGCCAGCAGCCCCCGAGGGGGGGCGGATCAGCCCCAGCATTTT
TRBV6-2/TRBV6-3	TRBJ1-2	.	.	CASSYQLSGYTF	TGTGCCAGCAGTTACCAGTTGTCTGGCTACACCTTC
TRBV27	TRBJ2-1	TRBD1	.	CASSPALWTGDHYNEQFF	TGTGCCAGCAGTCCGGCCTTATGGACAGGGGACCATTACAATGAGCAGTTCTTC
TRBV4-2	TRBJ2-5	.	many	CASSQTKGQETQYF	TGTGCCAGCAGCCAAACGAAGGGGCAAGAGACCCAGTACTTC
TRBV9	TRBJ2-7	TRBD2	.	CASSVGTSGGMYF	TGTGCCAGCAGCGTAGGGACTAGCGGGGGGATGTACTTC
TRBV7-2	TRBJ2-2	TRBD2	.	CASSLGLAGLTGELFF	TGTGCCAGCAGCTTAGGGCTAGCGGGACTCACCGGGGAGCTGTTTTTT
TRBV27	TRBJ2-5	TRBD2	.	CASSSAGEHQETQYF	TGTGCCAGCAGTTCGGCGGGAGAGCACCAAGAGACCCAGTACTTC
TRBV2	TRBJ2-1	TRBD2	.	CASSKLAGGGNEQFF	TGTGCCAGCAGTAAACTAGCGGGAGGCGGAAATGAGCAGTTCTTC
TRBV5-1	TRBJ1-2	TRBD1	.	CASSLRGQGNYGYTF	TGCGCCAGCAGCTTGCGAGGACAGGGTAACTATGGCTACACCTTC
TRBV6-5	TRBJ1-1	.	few	CASSYEVGARVAFF	TGTGCCAGCAGTTACGAAGTGGGGGCGCGTGTAGCTTTCTTT
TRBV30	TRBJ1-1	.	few	CASLLNTEAFF	TGTGCCTCCCTCTTGAACACTGAAGCTTTCTTT
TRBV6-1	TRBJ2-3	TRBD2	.	CASSEDSGVQGTDTQYF	TGTGCCAGCAGTGAAGATAGCGGGGTGCAAGGCACAGATACGCAGTATTTT
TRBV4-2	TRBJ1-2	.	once	CASSQMRAGYTF	TGTGCCAGCAGCCAAATGAGAGCTGGCTACACCTTC
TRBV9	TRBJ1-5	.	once	CASSVGGSYQPQHF	TGTGCCAGCAGCGTAGGTGGCAGTTATCAGCCCCAGCATTTT
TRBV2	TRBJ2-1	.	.	CASGKDSPPHNEQFF	TGTGCCAGCGGGAAAGACAGTCCCCCCCACAATGAGCAGTTCTTC
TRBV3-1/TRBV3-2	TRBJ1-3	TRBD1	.	CASSQGTGSGNTIYF	TGTGCCAGCAGCCAAGGGACAGGTTCTGGAAACACCATATATTTT
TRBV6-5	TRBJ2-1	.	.	CASSYSTNHNEQFF	TGTGCCAGCAGTTACTCGACAAACCACAATGAGCAGTTCTTC
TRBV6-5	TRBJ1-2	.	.	CASSSTGYGYTF	TGTGCCAGCAGTAGTACAGGTTATGGCTACACCTTC
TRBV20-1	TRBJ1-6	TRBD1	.	CSANDQGARTSPLHF	TGCAGTGCTAATGACCAGGGGGCGAGAACGTCACCCCTCCACTTT
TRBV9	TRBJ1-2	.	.	CASSKQGGGNYGYTF	TGTGCCAGCAGCAAACAGGGCGGGGGTAACTATGGCTACACCTTC
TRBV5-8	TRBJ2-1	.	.	CASSLGVQGNEQFF	TGTGCCAGCAGCTTGGGAGTTCAGGGCAATGAGCAGTTCTTC
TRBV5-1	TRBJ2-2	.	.	CASSQGRGTRMNTGELFF	TGCGCCAGCAGTCAGGGGCGGGGGACCCGCATGAACACCGGGGAGCTGTTTTTT
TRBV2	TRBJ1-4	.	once	CASSTGMTNEKLFF	TGTGCCAGCAGCACAGGGATGACAAATGAAAAACTGTTTTTT
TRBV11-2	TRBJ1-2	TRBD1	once	CASSAGTGGYGYTF	TGTGCCAGCAGCGCAGGGACAGGAGGCTATGGCTACACCTTC
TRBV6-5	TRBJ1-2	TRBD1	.	CASSSFGTGGNYGYTF	TGTGCCAGCAGTTCCTTCGGGACAGGGGGGAACTATGGCTACACCTTC
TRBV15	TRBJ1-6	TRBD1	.	CATSGTGGNSPLHF	TGTGCCACCAGCGGGACAGGGGGAAATTCACCCCTCCACTTT
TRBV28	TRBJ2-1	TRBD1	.	CASNPGTGGGEQFF	TGTGCCAGCAATCCCGGGACAGGGGGCGGTGAGCAGTTCTTC
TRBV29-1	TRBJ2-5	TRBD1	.	CSVVRDRWGETQYF	TGCAGCGTTGTTCGGGACAGGTGGGGGGAGACCCAGTACTTC